What follows are 27 T cell receptor beta chains derived from one specimen sequenced in a study of radiotherapy plus CTLA-4 blockade in lung cancer. Some clones are missing from TCRdb's copy, which holds only in-frame ones; the method was immunoSEQ multiplex PCR. Here the sample spans some 92,000 clones, 82% being singletons. The source material was peripheral blood, sampled from a patient treated with radiotherapy plus ipilimumab. The receptor source for this set is a human donor with non-small cell lung cancer who had a partial response to radiotherapy plus ipilimumab.

The chain employs TRBV7-2 and TRBJ2-3, with D tentatively TRBD2 (5 bases). V was pared by 1 base and J by 2 bases, with 10 bases between. This CDR3 comprises 15 residues. Germline CDR1 and CDR2: SGHTA and FQGNSA. In DNA, the CDR3 is TGTGCCAGCAGCTTAGTGGTAGCGCACACAGATACGCAGTATTTT. Its protein is CASSLVVAHTDTQYF.

This clone was seen only a few times. This chain uses TRBV5-1 with TRBJ1-2; 9 nucleotides align to TRBD1. The CDR3 totals 14 residues. J gave up 6 bases and V 5 bases, and 8 bases lay outside the gene matches. Per germline, CDR1 SGHRS and CDR2 YFSETQ. CDR3 residues: CASRYGTGTNGYTF. The CDR3, as DNA: TGCGCCAGCAGATACGGGACAGGGACTAATGGCTACACCTTC.

The chain employs TRBV19 and TRBJ2-3, with D possibly TRBD2 on 6 matching bases. Trimming shortened V by 5 bases and J by 11 bases, and 14 bases separated the two germline ends. The CDR3 spans 12 residues. Germline assignment: CDR1 LNHDA and CDR2 SQIVND (reference sequence). This CDR3 is CASSVTGGGQYF. As DNA, the CDR3 is TGTGCCAGTAGTGTGACCGGGGGTGGGCAGTATTTT. The variable domain in full, with the rest retrieved from reference TRBV19 and TRBJ2-3, is DGGITQSPKYLFRKEGQNVTLSCEQNLNHDAMYWYRQDPGQGLRLIYYSQIVNDFQKGDIAEGYSVSREKKESFPLTVTSAQKNPTAFYLCASSVTGGGQYFGPGTRLTVL.

J is TRBJ2-7 and V is TRBV7-6; D possibly corresponds to TRBD2 (6 bases). V gave up 2 bases and J gave up 0 bases, with 11 bases separating them. This CDR3 region has 15 residues. CDR1 and CDR2 (germline): SGHVS, FNYEAQ. CDR3 nucleotide sequence: TGTGCCAGCAGCTTACGGTTGCGGGACTCCTACGAGCAGTACTTC. Translated: CASSLRLRDSYEQYF. Together with reference TRBV7-6 and TRBJ2-7, the CDR3 gives the full variable domain: GAGVSQSPRYKVTKRGQDVALRCDPISGHVSLYWYRQALGQGPEFLTYFNYEAQQDKSGLPNDRFSAERPEGSISTLTIQRTEQRDSAMYRCASSLRLRDSYEQYFGPGTRLTVT.

V usage is TRBV19 and J usage is TRBJ2-5; D unclear. Gene TRBJ2-7 matches the end of the DNA better, so the J call may be wrong. The CDR3 covers 15 residues. Germline V gene data show CDR1 as LNHDA and CDR2 as SQIVND (reference sequence). The CDR3: CASSIAPSIQYEQYF. The CDR3 DNA follows: TGTGCCAGTAGTATAGCCCCCTCAATTCAATACGAGCAGTACTTC.

The chain has TRBV2 and TRBJ2-1; 8 positions match TRBD2. The CDR3 totals 18 residues. Trimming removed 0 bases from V and 0 bases from J; junction bases left unmatched: 7. CDR1 and CDR2 from the germline V gene are SNHLY and FYNNEI. The CDR3 DNA follows: TGTGCCAGCAGTGAAGCGCTTAGCGGGATGAGCTCCTACAATGAGCAGTTCTTC. Translation: CASSEALSGMSSYNEQFF.

This chain links TRBV28 with TRBJ1-5, with 8 bases matching TRBD1. Losses at the gene ends were 4 bases for V and 2 bases for J; bases not matched to a gene: 4. Germline CDR1 and CDR2: MDHEN and SYDVKM. The length of the CDR3 is 15 residues. The CDR3 loop reads CASSSPQGGNQPQHF. CDR3 in DNA: TGTGCCAGCAGTTCTCCACAGGGGGGCAATCAGCCCCAGCATTTT.

In this sample, this clone turned up a few times. The chain couples TRBV30 to TRBJ2-7; 8 bases line up with TRBD1. CDR3 length equals 15 residues. The trim removed 0 bases at V and 5 bases at J, leaving 9 bases unmatched. The germline CDR1 and CDR2 sequences are GTSNPN and SVGIG (reference sequence). CDR3 loop: CAWSVDWTGNNEQYF. The DNA of the CDR3 is TGTGCCTGGAGTGTGGATTGGACAGGGAATAACGAGCAGTACTTC. The full variable domain, rest sourced from reference TRBV30 and TRBJ2-7, is SQTIHQWPATLVQPVGSPLSLECTVEGTSNPNLYWYRQAAGRGLQLLFYSVGIGQISSEVPQNLSASRPQDRQFILSSKKLLLSDSGFYLCAWSVDWTGNNEQYFGPGTRLTVT.

This chain uses TRBV5-8 with TRBJ2-1, with TRBD2 matching over 14 bases. V trimming: 3 bases; J trimming: 8 bases; junction bases outside the gene matches: 4. The CDR3 has 15 amino acids. CDR1 and CDR2 from the germline V gene are SGHTS and YDEGEE. The CDR3 coding sequence is TGTGCCAGCAGCTCCGGGACTAGCGGGAGAGATGAGCAGTTCTTC. Translating gives CASSSGTSGRDEQFF.

The CDR3 region has the DNA TGTGCCAGCAGCCAAGGGCGGACAGGGCTGACTGAGCAGTTCTTC. Protein: CASSQGRTGLTEQFF. The V call is TRBV7-2, the J call TRBJ2-1, with TRBD1 identical over 8 bases. Germline trimming cut 5 bases from V and 9 bases from J; bases unmatched to any gene: 12. This CDR3 contains 15 residues. In germline, CDR1 is SGHTA, CDR2 FQGNSA.

The chain recombines TRBV7-9 with TRBJ2-7; D is possibly TRBD1 (6 bases). V was pared by 5 bases and J by 4 bases, with 12 bases between. CDR1 and CDR2 (germline): SEHNR, FQNEAQ (reference sequence). The CDR3 totals 13 residues. The CDR3 protein is CASSPDSLYEQYF. CDR3 sequence (DNA): TGTGCCAGCAGCCCGGACAGCCTGTACGAGCAGTACTTC.

The CDR3 coding sequence is TGTGCCAGTAGTTCCCGGACAGGGGGCGCTTATACTGAAGCTTTCTTT. It encodes CASSSRTGGAYTEAFF. The V and J genes are TRBV19 and TRBJ1-1; TRBD1 matches 11 bases. This CDR3 is built from 16 residues. V was pared by 5 bases and J by 5 bases, with 10 bases of the junction left unmatched. Per the germline V gene, CDR1 is LNHDA and CDR2 is SQIVND (reference sequence).

The genes are TRBV5-1 and TRBJ2-1, with 13 bases lining up with TRBD2. The CDR3 consists of 16 residues. CDR1 SGHRS and CDR2 YFSETQ come from the germline V gene. After removal of 4 bases from V and 7 bases from J, the junction contained 8 bases not matched to a gene. CDR3 sequence reads: CASSAGLAGSINEQFF. In DNA form, the CDR3 reads TGCGCCAGCAGCGCGGGACTAGCGGGATCAATTAATGAGCAGTTCTTC. Full variable domain (missing parts from reference TRBV5-1 and TRBJ2-1): KAGVTQTPRYLIKTRGQQVTLSCSPISGHRSVSWYQQTPGQGLQFLFEYFSETQRNKGNFPGRFSGRQFSNSRSEMNVSTLELGDSALYLCASSAGLAGSINEQFFGPGTRLTVL.

Notes on this clone: Other DNA sequences in the same sample also yield this CDR3. The rearrangement links TRBV18 to TRBJ2-5, with 7 bases matching TRBD2. The germline gives CDR1 KGHSH, CDR2 LQKENI. The trim removed 6 bases at V and 4 bases at J, leaving 11 bases unmatched. The CDR3 totals 15 residues. In DNA, the CDR3 is TGTGCCAGCTCGCCCCAAGCGGGATGGTTAGAGACCCAGTACTTC. Amino acids: CASSPQAGWLETQYF.

The chain uses TRBV19 and TRBJ2-2, with D unresolved. With 1 base removed from V and 6 bases from J, the gap between germline ends came to 12 bases. CDR3 length equals 15 residues. Germline V gives CDR1 LNHDA, CDR2 SQIVND (reference sequence). The CDR3 nucleotides are TGTGCCAGTAGTATAGGTCAGGTGTACGCCGGGGAGCTGTTTTTT. It yields the protein CASSIGQVYAGELFF.

The V call is TRBV6-1, the J call TRBJ1-1; tentative D call: TRBD1 (6 bases). V lost 7 bases and J 1 base, leaving 16 bases between the germline ends. This CDR3 comprises 15 residues. Germline V gives CDR1 MNHNS, CDR2 SASEGT. The DNA for the CDR3 is TGTGCCAGCACTGACAGGTCAAAAAGGAACACTGAAGCTTTCTTT. Its translation: CASTDRSKRNTEAFF.

This chain uses TRBV5-1 with TRBJ2-3; 11 nucleotides match TRBD2. The CDR3 spans 18 residues. Unmatched junction bases numbered 7, after V lost 1 base and J lost 0 bases. Germline V lookup: CDR1 SGHRS, CDR2 YFSETQ. The CDR3, as DNA: TGCGCCAGCAGCTTGCGGGGGACTAGCGGCACTAGCACAGATACGCAGTATTTT. It codes for CASSLRGTSGTSTDTQYF.

This sequence joins TRBV5-4 and TRBJ2-1; TRBD2 matches at 7 bases. The V and J ends lost 4 bases and 1 base, in that order; junction bases with no gene match: 5. Germline V gene lookup returns CDR1 SGHNT and CDR2 YYREEE (reference sequence). This CDR3 region has 15 residues. The CDR3 nucleotides are TGTGCCAGCAGCGGCGGGAGAGGATCCTACAATGAGCAGTTCTTC. Translated: CASSGGRGSYNEQFF.

The chain recombines TRBV2 with TRBJ2-3; 9 bases align to TRBD1. Germline CDR1 and CDR2: SNHLY and FYNNEI. The CDR3 contains 14 residues. Trimming at V came to 6 bases and at J to 5 bases, leaving 6 bases not matched to a gene. The DNA of the CDR3 is TGTGCCAGCAGCCTACAGGGGGCGGGAGATACGCAGTATTTT. The encoded protein is CASSLQGAGDTQYF.

The chain couples TRBV7-9 to TRBJ2-1; possibly TRBD2 for D (5 bases). The germline CDR1 and CDR2 sequences are SEHNR and FQNEAQ (reference sequence). V was shortened by 6 bases and J by 9 bases, with 15 bases between the two germline ends. The CDR3 runs 13 residues. The CDR3 region has the DNA TGTGCCAGCAGGTCACCACTAGAGAGTGAGCAGTTCTTC. It encodes CASRSPLESEQFF.

The V gene is TRBV5-1, the J gene TRBJ2-5, with TRBD2 identical over 8 bases. This CDR3 is 14 amino acids long. V lost 2 bases, J lost 2 bases, and 2 bases stayed unmatched. Germline CDR1 reads SGHRS; CDR2 reads YFSETQ. The CDR3 loop is CASSLPGGQETQYF. Written as DNA, the CDR3 is TGCGCCAGCAGCTTACCGGGAGGGCAAGAGACCCAGTACTTC.

This rearrangement joins TRBV2 to TRBJ1-5; D unresolved. The CDR3 is made up of 14 amino acids. Looked up from germline, CDR1 is SNHLY and CDR2 is FYNNEI. V lost 7 bases and J 0 bases, leaving 10 bases between the germline ends. CDR3 nucleotide sequence: TGTGCCAGCACCCCTAATTATAGCAATCAGCCCCAGCATTTT. Translation gives CASTPNYSNQPQHF. The full variable domain, rest sourced from reference TRBV2 and TRBJ1-5, is EPEVTQTPSHQVTQMGQEVILRCVPISNHLYFYWYRQILGQKVEFLVSFYNNEISEKSEIFDDQFSVERPDGSNFTLKIRSTKLEDSAMYFCASTPNYSNQPQHFGDGTRLSIL.

This clone has only one observation. This rearrangement joins TRBV4-1 to TRBJ2-7; 11 bases match TRBD2. The V gene's germline CDR1 is MGHRA and CDR2 YSYEKL. V was pared by 0 bases and J by 2 bases, with 3 bases of the junction left unmatched. This CDR3 comprises 16 residues. DNA of the CDR3: TGCGCCAGCAGCCAAGAGGGACTAGCGGCTGCCTACGAGCAGTACTTC. It specifies CASSQEGLAAAYEQYF.

This chain uses TRBV5-1 with TRBJ2-3; 8 bases fit TRBD2. Germline V gene lookup returns CDR1 SGHRS and CDR2 YFSETQ. This CDR3 is 15 amino acids long. V trimming: 4 bases; J trimming: 2 bases; junction bases outside the gene matches: 6. The CDR3 DNA is TGCGCCAGCAGCATACTAGCGGTCCACACAGATACGCAGTATTTT. As protein: CASSILAVHTDTQYF.

Regarding this clone: Other DNA variants within this sample encode the same CDR3. The rearrangement links TRBV5-1 to TRBJ1-5, with TRBD1 as a possible D gene (5 bases). V was shortened by 0 bases and J by 4 bases, with 8 bases between the two germline ends. The CDR3 loop spans 14 amino acids. Germline CDR1 SGHRS, CDR2 YFSETQ. CDR3 sequence: CASSLAGGNQPQHF. CDR3 DNA sequence: TGCGCCAGCAGCTTGGCCGGGGGGAATCAGCCCCAGCATTTT.

The rearrangement links TRBV10-3 to TRBJ2-7; the match to TRBD2 covers 11 bases. The ends lost 4 bases at V and 6 bases at J; junction bases unmatched: 8. In germline, CDR1 is ENHRY, CDR2 SYGVKD. The CDR3 length is 15 residues. The CDR3 reads CAISGLTSGIVEQYF. CDR3 in DNA: TGTGCCATCAGTGGGCTGACTAGCGGGATTGTCGAGCAGTACTTC.

The gene calls are TRBV28 and TRBJ2-7, with 8 bases fitting TRBD1. Germline V gene sequence: CDR1 MDHEN, CDR2 SYDVKM. This CDR3 is built from 14 residues. V gave up 6 bases and J gave up 3 bases; unmatched junction bases: 7. The DNA for the CDR3 is TGTGCCAGCAGGGTAACAGGGGGAAGCTACGAGCAGTACTTC. Translated: CASRVTGGSYEQYF.